Sequencing of this T cell receptor (beta chain) was carried out in a study of technical replicates of blood from a few donors. Some clones are missing from TCRdb's copy, which holds only in-frame ones; the method was immunoSEQ multiplex PCR. Altogether roughly 100,000 clones are present, 90% to 96% being singletons, with the ten largest covering roughly 0.36%. Looked up from germline, CDR1 is SGHTA and CDR2 is FQGTGA. V was clipped by 3 bases and J by 5 bases, with 10 bases between them. The CDR3 contains 13 residues. The chain joins TRBV7-3 to TRBJ1-1; D perhaps matches TRBD1 (5 bases). Sequencing was done on a sample of T cells isolated from PBMCs. This clonotype was obtained from a human donor in good health. The CDR3 is CASSFGGDTEAFF. The CDR3 bases are TGTGCCAGCAGCTTTGGGGGGGATACTGAAGCTTTCTTT.